This TCR beta chain stems from a study of cytomegalovirus exposure and HLA in healthy donors. This CDR3 has 15 residues. V gave up 2 bases and J gave up 5 bases, with 16 bases separating them. The V gene's germline CDR1 is SGHAT and CDR2 FQDESV (reference sequence). Each donor's status was that of a healthy bone marrow donor. At collection, donors were nominally healthy, but unrecorded immune exposures were probable. Whole-study findings and limits: Earlier findings revealed that most TCR beta V segments proved productive either about 90% or about 30% of the time. The authors confirmed in vitro that a few CMV-associated chains were specific for CMV antigens.

In regard to this clone: Its specificity is unknown.

PCR involved 60 Vbeta and 13 Jbeta primers. Profiling relied on immunoSEQ multiplex PCR, and the TCRdb table lists in-frame clones only, not all of them. The sample contains 90,000 to 120,000 clones, about 85% of which appear only once. The V gene is TRBV11-1, the J gene TRBJ2-7; D not certain. Sequencing used PBMCs. This clonotype was obtained from a man aged 25-45 years in good health and CMV-seronegative. DNA for the CDR3: TGTGCCAGCAGCTTAAGTCGCGCGGCGAGGAACGAGCAGTACTTC. This encodes CASSLSRAARNEQYF.